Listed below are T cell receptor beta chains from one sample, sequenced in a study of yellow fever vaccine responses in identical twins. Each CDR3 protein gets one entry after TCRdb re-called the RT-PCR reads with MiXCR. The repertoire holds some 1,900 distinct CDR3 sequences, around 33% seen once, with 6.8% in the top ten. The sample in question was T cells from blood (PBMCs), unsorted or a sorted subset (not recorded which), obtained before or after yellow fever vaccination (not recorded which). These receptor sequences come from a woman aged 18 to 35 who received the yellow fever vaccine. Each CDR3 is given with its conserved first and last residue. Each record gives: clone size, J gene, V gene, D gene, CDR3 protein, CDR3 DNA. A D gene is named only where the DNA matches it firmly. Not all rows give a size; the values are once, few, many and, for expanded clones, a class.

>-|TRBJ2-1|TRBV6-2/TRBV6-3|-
CASSPTEVSEQFF
TGTGCCAGCAGCCCGACCGAGGTTTCGGAGCAGTTCTTC
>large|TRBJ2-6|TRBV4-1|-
CASSQAEGSGANVLTF
TGCGCCAGCAGCCAAGCTGAGGGCTCTGGGGCCAACGTCCTGACTTTC
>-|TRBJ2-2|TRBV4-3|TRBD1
CASSQRGTGDANTGELFF
TGCGCCAGCAGCCAGAGGGGTACAGGGGACGCGAACACCGGGGAGCTGTTTTTT
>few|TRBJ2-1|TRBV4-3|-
CASSPMGAYLFF
TGCGCCAGCAGCCCCATGGGGGCTTATCTGTTCTTC
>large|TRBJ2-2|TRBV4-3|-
CASILPFGDLNTGELFF
TGCGCCAGCATTCTCCCTTTTGGCGATCTTAACACCGGGGAGCTGTTTTTT
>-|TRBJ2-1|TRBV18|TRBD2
CASSPSSGRVSYNEQFF
TGTGCCAGCTCACCCTCTAGCGGGAGGGTCTCCTACAATGAGCAGTTCTTC
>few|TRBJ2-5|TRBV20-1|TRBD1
CSAVRTGSETQYF
TGCAGTGCTGTCCGGACAGGGTCGGAGACCCAGTACTTC
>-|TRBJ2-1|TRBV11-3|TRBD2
CASSLNSGGDNEQFF
TGTGCCAGCAGCTTAAACAGCGGGGGGGATAATGAGCAGTTCTTC
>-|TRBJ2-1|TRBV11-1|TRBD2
CASSLGRLRGRNGYEQFF
TGTGCCAGCAGCTTAGGTCGGTTACGCGGGAGGAATGGGTATGAACAGTTCTTC
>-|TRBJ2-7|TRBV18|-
CASSLQTYEQYF
TGTGCCAGCTCCCTACAGACCTACGAGCAGTACTTC
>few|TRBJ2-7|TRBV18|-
CASSQGHGYEQYF
TGTGCCAGCTCACAGGGACACGGCTACGAGCAGTACTTC
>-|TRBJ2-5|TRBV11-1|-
CASFLGPTRGETQYF
TGTGCCAGCTTCCTAGGGCCGACTAGAGGCGAGACCCAGTACTTC
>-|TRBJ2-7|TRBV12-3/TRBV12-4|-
CASSPPQTYEQYF
TGTGCCAGCAGTCCGCCACAGACCTACGAGCAGTACTTC
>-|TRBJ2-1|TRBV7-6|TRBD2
CASSLVSGGDVEQFF
TGTGCCAGCAGCTTAGTTTCCGGGGGGGACGTTGAGCAGTTCTTC
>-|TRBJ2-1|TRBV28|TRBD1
CASSSWGQGDNNEQFF
TGTGCCAGCAGTTCATGGGGACAGGGCGACAACAATGAGCAGTTCTTC
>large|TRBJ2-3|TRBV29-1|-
CSVARTFKGADTQYF
TGCAGCGTCGCAAGGACCTTTAAGGGGGCAGATACGCAGTATTTT
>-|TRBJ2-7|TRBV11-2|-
CASSLVRAYEQYF
TGTGCCAGCAGCTTAGTCCGGGCCTACGAGCAGTACTTC
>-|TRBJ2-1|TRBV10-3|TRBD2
CAIMAGLAGRGGSYNEQFF
TGTGCCATCATGGCCGGACTAGCGGGAAGGGGCGGCTCCTACAATGAGCAGTTCTTC
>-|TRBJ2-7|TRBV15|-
CATTVGTGYEQYF
TGTGCCACCACCGTGGGGACGGGATACGAGCAGTACTTC
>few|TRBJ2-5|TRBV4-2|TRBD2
CASSQELLARGGETQYF
TGTGCCAGCAGCCAAGAACTACTAGCGAGGGGCGGGGAGACCCAGTACTTC
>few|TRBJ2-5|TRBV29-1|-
CSVANSPVQETQYF
TGCAGCGTTGCGAACAGTCCTGTACAAGAGACCCAGTACTTC
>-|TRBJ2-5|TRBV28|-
CASSLSRAQETQYF
TGTGCCAGCAGTTTATCCAGGGCCCAAGAGACCCAGTACTTC
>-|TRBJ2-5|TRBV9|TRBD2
CASSPAGSGQETQYF
TGTGCCAGCAGCCCAGCGGGTAGCGGGCAAGAGACCCAGTACTTC
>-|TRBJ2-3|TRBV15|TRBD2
CATSREGGEGTDTQYF
TGTGCCACCAGCAGAGAAGGAGGGGAGGGTACAGATACGCAGTATTTT
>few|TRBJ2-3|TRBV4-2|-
CASSKDPTSTDTQYF
TGTGCCAGCAGCAAAGACCCGACTAGCACAGATACGCAGTATTTT
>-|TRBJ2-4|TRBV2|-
CASRAQGLAKNIQYF
TGTGCCAGCAGAGCCCAGGGGTTAGCCAAAAACATTCAGTACTTC
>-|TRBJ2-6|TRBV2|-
CASSGANVLTF
TGTGCCAGCTCTGGGGCCAACGTCCTGACTTTC
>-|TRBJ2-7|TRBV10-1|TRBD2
CASSLAGASGSEQYF
TGCGCCAGCAGCCTAGCGGGAGCCTCGGGGAGCGAGCAGTACTTC
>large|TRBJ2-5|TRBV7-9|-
CASSSIRDGTQYF
TGTGCCAGCAGCTCCATAAGGGACGGGACCCAGTACTTC
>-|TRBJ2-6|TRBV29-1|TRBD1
CSVGTGAGANVLTF
TGCAGCGTGGGGACAGGAGCCGGGGCCAACGTCCTGACTTTC
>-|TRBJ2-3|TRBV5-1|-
CASSLETRVADTQYF
TGCGCCAGCAGCTTGGAGACTAGAGTTGCAGATACGCAGTATTTT
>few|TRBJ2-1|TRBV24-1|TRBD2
CATSDALAGALNEQFF
TGTGCCACCAGTGACGCACTAGCGGGAGCGCTCAATGAGCAGTTCTTC
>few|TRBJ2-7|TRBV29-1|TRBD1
CSVGQTREQYF
TGCAGCGTGGGACAGACGCGCGAGCAGTACTTC
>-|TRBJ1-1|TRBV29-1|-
CSVEAQGAEAFF
TGCAGCGTTGAAGCCCAGGGTGCTGAAGCTTTCTTT
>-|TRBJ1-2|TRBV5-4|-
CASSYPTLGYTF
TGTGCCAGCAGCTACCCGACTCTTGGCTACACCTTC
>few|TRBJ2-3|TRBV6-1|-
CASSQTSVSVTQYF
TGTGCCAGCAGCCAGACGTCCGTTAGTGTGACGCAGTATTTT
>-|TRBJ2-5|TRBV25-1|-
CASSAVGRQQETQYF
TGTGCCAGCAGTGCGGTAGGGAGGCAACAAGAGACCCAGTACTTC
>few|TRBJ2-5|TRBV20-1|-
CSAVPPRVGETQYF
TGCAGTGCCGTTCCCCCGCGAGTCGGGGAGACCCAGTACTTC
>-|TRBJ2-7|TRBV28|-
CASSPAGSYEQYF
TGTGCCAGCAGTCCGGCTGGATCCTACGAGCAGTACTTC
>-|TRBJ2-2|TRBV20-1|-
CSVPSLGASTGELFF
TGCAGTGTCCCGTCCCTTGGGGCTAGTACCGGGGAGCTGTTTTTT
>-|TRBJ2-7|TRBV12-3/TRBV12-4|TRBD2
CASSLAGASYEQYF
TGTGCCAGCAGTCTAGCGGGAGCCTCCTACGAGCAGTACTTC
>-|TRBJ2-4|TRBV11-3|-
CASSLSAEIQYF
TGTGCCAGCAGCTTATCAGCTGAGATTCAGTACTTC
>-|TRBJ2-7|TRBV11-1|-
CASRHSFGYEQYF
TGTGCCAGCAGACACAGCTTTGGCTACGAGCAGTACTTC
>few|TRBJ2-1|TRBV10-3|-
CAIISTYNEQFF
TGTGCCATCATCTCTACCTACAATGAGCAGTTCTTC
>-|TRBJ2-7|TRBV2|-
CASTPLSEQYF
TGTGCCAGCACCCCCCTATCCGAGCAGTACTTC
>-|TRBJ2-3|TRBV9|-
CASSVRGGFTDTQYF
TGTGCCAGCAGCGTACGTGGAGGCTTCACAGATACGCAGTATTTT
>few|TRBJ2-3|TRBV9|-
CASSAQTSSDTQYF
TGTGCCAGCAGCGCCCAGACTAGTTCAGATACGCAGTATTTT
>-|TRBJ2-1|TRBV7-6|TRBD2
CASSLGASGSSYNVQFF
TGTGCCAGCAGCTTAGGGGCTAGCGGGAGCTCCTACAATGTGCAGTTCTTC
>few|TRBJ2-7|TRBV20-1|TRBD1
CSAGGQGESYEQYF
TGCAGTGCTGGAGGACAGGGGGAATCCTACGAGCAGTACTTC
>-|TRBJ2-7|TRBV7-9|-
CASSRDHEQYF
TGTGCCAGCAGTCGAGACCACGAGCAGTACTTC
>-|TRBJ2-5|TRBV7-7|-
CASSHEGGGTQYF
TGTGCTAGCAGCCACGAGGGCGGTGGGACCCAGTACTTC
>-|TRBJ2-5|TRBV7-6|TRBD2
CASSLAVASGTLGETQYF
TGTGCCAGCAGCTTAGCGGTAGCTAGCGGGACATTGGGAGAGACCCAGTACTTC
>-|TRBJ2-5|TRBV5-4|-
CASSLARRSQETQYF
TGTGCCAGCAGCTTGGCCAGGCGAAGCCAAGAGACCCAGTACTTC
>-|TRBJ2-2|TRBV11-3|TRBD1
CASSLRQGARTGELFF
TGTGCCAGCAGCCTAAGACAGGGGGCGCGAACCGGGGAGCTGTTTTTT